The 20 T cell receptor beta chains below come from one sample, sequenced in a study of shared clonotypes between healthy human individuals. Sequenced by immunoSEQ multiplex PCR; TCRdb stores in-frame clones only, minus some. This sample has some 1.5 million clones, with more than 95% found just once. Sequenced: naive CD4+ T cells sorted from blood. Subset specified: CD45RA+ positively selected. These receptors came from a man in his thirties or forties in good health.

The V and J genes are TRBV29-1 and TRBJ2-3; D perhaps matches TRBD1 (5 bases). This CDR3 has 13 residues. The V gene lost 8 bases and the J gene lost 0 bases, with 12 bases spanning the gap. CDR1 and CDR2 from the germline V gene are SQVTM and ANQGSEA. CDR3: CSSAQVSTDTQYF. CDR3 DNA: TGCAGCTCGGCACAGGTCAGCACAGATACGCAGTATTTT.

The CDR3 reads CASSLSSDAYEQYF. In nucleotides, the CDR3 is TGTGCCAGCAGTTTATCGTCCGACGCCTACGAGCAGTACTTC. J is TRBJ2-7 and V is TRBV27; the D is unclear. CDR3 size: 14 residues. Germline assignment: CDR1 MNHEY and CDR2 SMNVEV (reference sequence). Trimming stripped 0 bases from V and 2 bases from J, with 8 bases between.

J is TRBJ2-5 and V is TRBV10-2; D is undetermined. This CDR3 contains 14 residues. CDR1 and CDR2 (germline): WSHSY, SAAADI. V gave up 2 bases and J gave up 4 bases, with 11 bases separating them. The chain's CDR3 is CASSEGQDRETQYF. The DNA of the CDR3 is TGCGCCAGCAGTGAGGGTCAGGACCGAGAGACCCAGTACTTC.

V and J are TRBV5-1 and TRBJ2-3; 8 nucleotides line up with TRBD2. With 5 bases clipped from V and 6 bases from J, the junction kept 14 bases outside the gene matches. The CDR3 length is 16 residues. The V gene's germline CDR1 is SGHRS and CDR2 YFSETQ. CDR3 loop: CASRGGGGLARDTQYF. As DNA, the CDR3 is TGCGCCAGCAGAGGAGGAGGAGGACTAGCAAGGGATACGCAGTATTTT.

This chain links TRBV4-3 with TRBJ2-7, with 10 bases matching TRBD2. The CDR3 consists of 18 residues. The junction had 15 bases not matched to a gene; V was cut back by 0 bases and J by 7 bases. The germline gives CDR1 LGHNA, CDR2 YSLEER. The CDR3 loop reads CASSQDWGAGGFRGEQYF. In DNA form, the CDR3 reads TGCGCCAGCAGCCAAGATTGGGGAGCGGGAGGGTTTCGGGGTGAGCAGTACTTC.

The rearrangement uses TRBV5-4 and TRBJ2-6, with 10 bases aligning to TRBD1. CDR1 and CDR2 (germline): SGHNT, YYREEE (reference sequence). This CDR3 region has 17 residues. Trimming cost V 3 bases and J 0 bases; bases outside gene matches: 3. The CDR3 DNA sequence: TGTGCCAGCAGCTCAGGGGACAGGGGCTCTGGGGCCAACGTCCTGACTTTC. Residues: CASSSGDRGSGANVLTF.

This clone has only one observation. The V call is TRBV28, the J call TRBJ1-4; tentatively, D is TRBD1 (6 bases). Germline V gene data show CDR1 as MDHEN and CDR2 as SYDVKM. V lost 6 bases and J lost 7, with 18 bases in between. The CDR3 has 15 amino acids. This chain's CDR3 is CASSSRGQGSEKLFF. In DNA, the CDR3 is TGTGCCAGCAGCTCGAGGGGTCAGGGGAGTGAAAAACTGTTTTTT.

This chain connects TRBV5-6 to TRBJ2-7, with D possibly TRBD1 on 6 matching bases. Trimming cost V 1 base and J 3 bases, with 17 bases left between them. This CDR3 region has 16 residues. The germline V gene has CDR1 SGHDT and CDR2 YYEEEE. The CDR3 loop is CASSLRLGTSRYEQYF. CDR3 DNA sequence: TGTGCCAGCAGCTTGAGGCTCGGGACAAGCCGCTACGAGCAGTACTTC. Using reference TRBV5-6 and TRBJ2-7 for the parts outside the CDR3, the full variable domain is DAGVTQSPTHLIKTRGQQVTLRCSPKSGHDTVSWYQQALGQGPQFIFQYYEEEERQRGNFPDRFSGHQFPNYSSELNVNALLLGDSALYLCASSLRLGTSRYEQYFGPGTRLTVT.

V is TRBV6-1 and J is TRBJ2-1; TRBD2 agrees at 12 bases. V was clipped by 2 bases and J by 8 bases; unmatched bases: 10. This CDR3 contains 17 residues. CDR1 is MNHNS and CDR2 is SASEGT in the germline V gene. This chain's CDR3 is CASSETRLAGGTHEQFF. In DNA form, the CDR3 reads TGTGCCAGCAGTGAAACGCGTCTAGCGGGAGGGACACATGAGCAGTTCTTC.

This chain connects TRBV28 to TRBJ2-7; the match to TRBD1 covers 9 bases. Germline loops: CDR1 MDHEN, CDR2 SYDVKM. J lost 5 bases, V lost 4 bases, and 15 bases had no gene match. The CDR3 spans 17 residues. The CDR3, as DNA: TGTGCCAGCAGTTCCCCACGACCGGACAGGGGACTCAACGAGCAGTACTTC. This translates into CASSSPRPDRGLNEQYF. Looking up the rest from reference TRBV28 and TRBJ2-7 gives the full variable domain: DVKVTQSSRYLVKRTGEKVFLECVQDMDHENMFWYRQDPGLGLRLIYFSYDVKMKEKGDIPEGYSVSREKKERFSLILESASTNQTSMYLCASSSPRPDRGLNEQYFGPGTRLTVT.

The gene calls are TRBV5-4 and TRBJ2-1, with 15 nucleotides matching TRBD2. This CDR3 contains 18 residues. V was clipped by 2 bases and J by 4 bases; unmatched bases: 7. Germline values: CDR1 SGHNT, CDR2 YYREEE (reference sequence). Written as DNA, the CDR3 is TGTGCCAGCAGCTTCCCCAAAGGACTAGCGGGAGGGTACAATGAGCAGTTCTTC. The encoded protein is CASSFPKGLAGGYNEQFF.

With regard to this clone: The same CDR3 also results from other DNA sequences found in this sample. The V gene is TRBV5-1, the J gene TRBJ2-7; TRBD2 might be the D (6 bases). Germline V gene data show CDR1 as SGHRS and CDR2 as YFSETQ. The V end lost 0 bases, the J end lost 3 bases, and 10 bases lay between the germline ends. This CDR3 is 14 amino acids long. The CDR3 DNA reads as TGCGCCAGCAGCTTGGGCGGGACCGTCTACGAGCAGTACTTC. It is translated as CASSLGGTVYEQYF. Full variable domain (missing parts from reference TRBV5-1 and TRBJ2-7): KAGVTQTPRYLIKTRGQQVTLSCSPISGHRSVSWYQQTPGQGLQFLFEYFSETQRNKGNFPGRFSGRQFSNSRSEMNVSTLELGDSALYLCASSLGGTVYEQYFGPGTRLTVT.

This sequence joins TRBV5-6 and TRBJ2-3; D uncertain. The CDR3 length is 14 residues. The V gene lost 1 base and the J gene lost 2 bases, with 8 bases spanning the gap. Germline-derived CDR1 and CDR2 are SGHDT and YYEEEE. The CDR3 protein is CASSLSAATDTQYF. CDR3 nucleotide sequence: TGTGCCAGCAGCTTGTCAGCAGCCACAGATACGCAGTATTTT.

The V call is TRBV27, the J call TRBJ2-7; perhaps TRBD2 as D (6 bases). The germline V gene encodes CDR1 MNHEY and CDR2 SMNVEV (reference sequence). The CDR3 is 15 amino acids. V dropped 6 bases and J dropped 2 bases, with 17 bases sitting between them. CDR3 residues: CASSRVGRTTYEQYF. The CDR3 nucleotides are TGTGCCAGCAGCCGGGTGGGCAGGACTACCTACGAGCAGTACTTC.

The chain recombines TRBV5-4 with TRBJ2-1; D is undetermined. Germline assignment: CDR1 SGHNT and CDR2 YYREEE (reference sequence). This CDR3 comprises 12 residues. V lost 4 bases, J lost 6 bases, and 8 bases lay in between. CDR3 DNA: TGTGCCAGCAGCCTAGATAGCAATGAGCAGTTCTTC. Translation: CASSLDSNEQFF.

The J gene is TRBJ2-3, the V gene TRBV29-1; no definite D call. CDR3 length equals 11 residues. V lost 7 bases to trimming and J lost 3 bases, with 8 bases between them. The germline V gene encodes CDR1 SQVTM and CDR2 ANQGSEA. CDR3 bases: TGCAGCGGGAAGCTAACAGATACGCAGTATTTT. Translated, it gives CSGKLTDTQYF.

V gene TRBV7-2 combines with J gene TRBJ2-1, with TRBD1 matching 7 bases. Per germline, CDR1 SGHTA and CDR2 FQGNSA. V trimming: 5 bases; J trimming: 0 bases; junction bases outside the gene matches: 16. CDR3 size: 19 residues. This CDR3 is CASSHRGPNEYSSYNEQFF. DNA for the CDR3: TGTGCCAGCAGCCACAGGGGTCCGAATGAGTATAGCTCCTACAATGAGCAGTTCTTC.

V is TRBV7-2 and J is TRBJ2-1; 10 positions agree with TRBD2. After removal of 5 bases from V and 10 bases from J, the junction contained 8 bases not matched to a gene. CDR1 SGHTA and CDR2 FQGNSA come from the germline V gene. The CDR3 extends over 14 amino acids. The CDR3 loop is CASSIGLAEREQFF. The CDR3, as DNA: TGTGCCAGCAGCATAGGACTAGCGGAAAGGGAGCAGTTCTTC.

This chain links TRBV27 with TRBJ2-1; D might be TRBD2 (5 bases). Germline V gene sequence: CDR1 MNHEY, CDR2 SMNVEV (reference sequence). With 4 bases removed from V and 0 bases from J, the gap between germline ends came to 16 bases. CDR3 length equals 17 residues. CDR3 protein: CASSSIRTSASYNEQFF. In DNA, the CDR3 is TGTGCCAGCAGTTCGATAAGGACTTCCGCCTCCTACAATGAGCAGTTCTTC.

The chain uses TRBV7-2 and TRBJ2-7; D tentatively reads TRBD1 or TRBD2 (6 bases each). Germline loops: CDR1 SGHTA, CDR2 FQGNSA. The V end was cut by 1 base, the J end by 3 bases, with 13 bases between. The CDR3 spans 15 residues. The CDR3 DNA follows: TGTGCCAGCAGCTTAGATCCGGGGGCCAGCTACGAGCAGTACTTC. It specifies CASSLDPGASYEQYF.